This TCR beta chain was identified during a study of blood T cells in healthy people across ages. The study, taken as a whole, reports: In the absence of known donor CMV status, changes in expanded clonotypes were possibly confounded. Naive CD4+ cells and diversity were both higher in long-lived donors than in aged donors. Observed TCR beta diversity per million T cells went down as age went up. This fall followed a roughly linear course with age.

About 10 milliliters of peripheral blood were drawn from each donor into EDTA-treated tubes. Germline lookup yields CDR1 SEHNR and CDR2 FQNEAQ (reference sequence). The length of the CDR3 is 13 residues. Trimming pared 4 bases from V and 7 bases from J, leaving 13 bases between. Then a second PCR, running about 6 to 12 cycles, was carried out with a sample-barcoded 5' primer and a J-beta primer mix. TCRdb reprocessed the 5' RACE reads via MiXCR and lists one record per CDR3 protein. The sample shows 1,300,000 or so distinct CDR3 sequences, approximately 59% of them seen only once. Comment on this clonotype: Its cognate antigen is unknown.

This clonotype was sampled from a young man in good health. The sequencing input was blood. J is TRBJ1-2 and V is TRBV7-9; possibly TRBD1 for D (6 bases). The CDR3 sequence is CASSSYGQIGYTF. The CDR3 DNA reads TGTGCCAGCAGCTCCTATGGACAGATTGGCTACACCTTC.